The 3 T cell receptor beta chains in this list originate from one sample, sequenced in a study of T cells in tuberculosis. Clones were read by immunoSEQ multiplex PCR, and TCRdb kept only the in-frame ones, dropping some. The sample yields 30,000 to 40,000 clones, about 97% seen once. Sequencing was carried out using PBMCs. These receptors originate from a donor aged 10-29 years with latent tuberculosis or without tuberculosis infection.

The chain uses TRBV19 and TRBJ1-1; perhaps TRBD1 as D (5 bases). Germline-derived CDR1 and CDR2 are LNHDA and SQIVND (reference sequence). Trimming took 6 bases from V and 0 from J, leaving 20 bases between them. The CDR3 length is 17 residues. The DNA for the CDR3 is TGTGCCAGTAGCGTACCCGTCGGGGGGATCATGAACACTGAAGCTTTCTTT. It specifies CASSVPVGGIMNTEAFF.

This clone was detected once. J is TRBJ2-3 and V is TRBV2; D might be TRBD2 (6 bases). V was trimmed by 7 bases and J by 5 bases, leaving 13 bases between them. The germline CDR1 and CDR2 sequences are SNHLY and FYNNEI. This CDR3 is 13 amino acids long. CDR3 DNA sequence: TGTGCCAGCAATCACAGACTAGGAGATACGCAGTATTTT. This codes for CASNHRLGDTQYF.

The V call is TRBV7-8, the J call TRBJ2-1; TRBD2 aligns across 14 bases. The CDR3 runs to 17 residues. V was pared by 4 bases and J by 9 bases, with 11 bases of the junction left unmatched. The V gene's germline CDR1 is SGHVS and CDR2 FQNEAQ. The DNA of the CDR3 is TGTGCCAGCAGCTCAGTACCGGGACTAGCGGGAGCTATTGAGCAGTTCTTC. The encoded protein is CASSSVPGLAGAIEQFF.